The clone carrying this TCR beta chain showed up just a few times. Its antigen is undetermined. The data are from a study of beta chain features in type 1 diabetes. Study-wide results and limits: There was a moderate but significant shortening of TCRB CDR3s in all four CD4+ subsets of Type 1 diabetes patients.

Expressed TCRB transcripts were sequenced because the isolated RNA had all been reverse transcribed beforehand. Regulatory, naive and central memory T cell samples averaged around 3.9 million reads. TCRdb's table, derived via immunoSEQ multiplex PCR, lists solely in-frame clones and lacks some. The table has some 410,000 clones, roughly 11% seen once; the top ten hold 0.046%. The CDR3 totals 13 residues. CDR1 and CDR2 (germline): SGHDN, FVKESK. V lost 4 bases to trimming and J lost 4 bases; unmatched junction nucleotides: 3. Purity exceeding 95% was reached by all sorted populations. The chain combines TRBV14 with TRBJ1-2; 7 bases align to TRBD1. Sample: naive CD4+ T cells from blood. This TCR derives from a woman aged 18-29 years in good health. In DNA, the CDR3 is TGTGCCAGCAGCCTGACAGGGACCTATGGCTACACCTTC. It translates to CASSLTGTYGYTF.